Each of the 23 T cell receptor beta chains below was sequenced from the same sample in a study of blood T cells in healthy people across ages. With a J-beta primer mix and a sample-barcoded 5' primer, a second PCR ran roughly 6 to 11 cycles. MiXCR was run by TCRdb on the 5' RACE reads, yielding one entry per CDR3 protein. The top ten clones hold about 6.7% of a sample with roughly 1,300,000 distinct CDR3 sequences, roughly 60% of them seen once. Sequences were obtained from blood. The receptor set was obtained from a man younger than 30 in good health.

The chain employs TRBV10-3 and TRBJ2-1; TRBD2 matches 9 bases. The CDR3 extends over 13 amino acids. The germline gives CDR1 ENHRY, CDR2 SYGVKD. V shed 10 bases, J shed 6 bases, and the junction held 7 bases outside the gene matches. CDR3 in amino acids: CASLTGLANEQFF. The CDR3 DNA is TGTGCCAGCCTCACGGGACTAGCCAATGAGCAGTTCTTC.

This rearrangement joins TRBV20-1 to TRBJ2-1, with TRBD1 identical over 8 bases. The length of the CDR3 is 16 residues. V gave up 0 bases and J gave up 5 bases; unmatched junction bases: 9. Looked up from germline, CDR1 is DFQATT and CDR2 is SNEGSKA (reference sequence). As DNA, the CDR3 is TGCAGTGCTAGAGAGGCCGGGGACAGGTTAGACAATGAGCAGTTCTTC. Amino acids: CSAREAGDRLDNEQFF.

V usage is TRBV29-1 and J usage is TRBJ2-4; TRBD1 or TRBD2 may be the D gene (5 bases each). Germline CDR1 SQVTM, CDR2 ANQGSEA. The CDR3 length is 13 residues. V lost 1 base, J lost 12 bases, and 16 bases lay in between. The CDR3 is CSVEVGTLYDQYF. In nucleotides, the CDR3 is TGCAGCGTTGAAGTGGGGACCCTCTACGATCAGTACTTC.

The V gene is TRBV5-8, the J gene TRBJ1-6; D remains unclear. V was pared by 3 bases and J by 16 bases, with 23 bases between. Germline CDR1 SGHTS, CDR2 YDEGEE. CDR3 length: 15 residues. CDR3 sequence (DNA): TGTGCCAGCAGCTCCCGACCGCTATTACCGTTCGAACTCCACTTT. This encodes CASSSRPLLPFELHF.

J is TRBJ2-7 and V is TRBV2, with D hard to call. The CDR3 loop spans 15 amino acids. The germline V and J ends were trimmed by 4 bases and 2 bases, with 15 bases remaining between them. Germline V gene lookup returns CDR1 SNHLY and CDR2 FYNNEI. The CDR3 region is CASSGYNDHPYEQYF. The CDR3 DNA reads as TGTGCCAGCAGTGGGTACAATGACCATCCCTACGAGCAGTACTTC.

J is TRBJ2-1 and V is TRBV2, with D possibly TRBD1 on 5 matching bases. V was trimmed by 4 bases and J by 8 bases, leaving 15 bases between them. The CDR3 has 14 amino acids. CDR1 and CDR2 from the germline V gene are SNHLY and FYNNEI. CDR3 coding DNA: TGTGCCAGCAGTGTCTCCGTAGGGGTGCATGAGCAGTTCTTC. Encoded protein: CASSVSVGVHEQFF.

The CDR3 loop reads CASSQDTLRLAKNIQYF. The CDR3 coding sequence is TGTGCCAGCAGCCAAGATACATTGCGGCTAGCCAAAAACATTCAGTACTTC. The J gene is TRBJ2-4, the V gene TRBV3-1; D is uncertain. Trimming shortened V by 0 bases and J by 0 bases, and 12 bases separated the two germline ends. Looked up from germline, CDR1 is LGHDT and CDR2 is YNNKEL (reference sequence). This CDR3 has 17 residues.

The genes are TRBV6-1 and TRBJ2-7; 12 bases line up with TRBD2. This CDR3 spans 17 amino acids. The junction had 9 bases not matched to a gene; V was cut back by 4 bases and J by 2 bases. Germline V gene data show CDR1 as MNHNS and CDR2 as SASEGT. Here the CDR3 DNA reads TGTGCCAGCAGTGCCACTACTAGCGGGGGGCCTCCCTACGAGCAGTACTTC. Its protein is CASSATTSGGPPYEQYF.

This clonotype was counted only a few times. The genes are TRBV6-1 and TRBJ1-2; D call uncertain. Germline CDR1 and CDR2: MNHNS and SASEGT. V dropped 7 bases and J dropped 4 bases, with 19 bases sitting between them. The CDR3 is made up of 15 amino acids. The DNA of the CDR3 is TGTGCCAGCAAGGCCATGGACCTGAAGGTCTATGGCTACACCTTC. It encodes CASKAMDLKVYGYTF.

J is TRBJ2-5 and V is TRBV12-3 or TRBV12-4; a possible D gene is TRBD1 (6 bases). Trimming removed 6 bases at V and 5 bases at J, with 25 bases between. This CDR3 is built from 17 residues. CDR3 protein: CASRRGSGQLMGETQYF. The CDR3 DNA reads TGTGCCAGCAGGAGGGGGAGCGGACAATTAATGGGGGAGACCCAGTACTTC.

The chain uses TRBV20-1 and TRBJ2-5, with D unresolved. The J call may be wrong; the DNA end is better matched by TRBJ2-7. The CDR3 loop spans 12 amino acids. CDR1 is DFQATT, CDR2 SNEGSKA, per germline (reference sequence). This CDR3 is CSARRARHEQYF. The CDR3 nucleotides are TGCAGTGCTAGAAGAGCGCGTCACGAGCAGTACTTC.

J is TRBJ2-7 and V is TRBV5-8; D gene unclear. Trimming took off 3 bases at V and 1 base at J, with 8 bases between the two ends. The CDR3 has 13 residues. Germline loops: CDR1 SGHTS, CDR2 YDEGEE. Written as DNA, the CDR3 is TGTGCCAGCAGCTATGTGAATTCCTACGAGCAGTACTTC. Translation gives CASSYVNSYEQYF.

The chain has TRBV4-1 and TRBJ1-5; D is unclear. Germline CDR1 reads MGHRA; CDR2 reads YSYEKL. V lost 4 bases and J 2 bases, leaving 12 bases between the germline ends. CDR3 length equals 15 residues. The CDR3 bases are TGCGCCAGCAGCCCTAAAACCGGGGGCAATCAGCCCCAGCATTTT. Translated: CASSPKTGGNQPQHF.

This sequence joins TRBV27 and TRBJ1-5, with D unclear. Germline assignment: CDR1 MNHEY and CDR2 SMNVEV (reference sequence). V was cut by 2 bases and J by 0 bases, with 8 bases left in between. The CDR3 loop spans 15 amino acids. In DNA, the CDR3 is TGTGCCAGCAGTTTACGGCCCTATAGCAATCAGCCCCAGCATTTT. The encoded protein is CASSLRPYSNQPQHF.

DNA of the CDR3: TGCAGTGCTAGTCGGTCGGGCCACTTT. Residues: CSASRSGHF. The chain has TRBV20-1 and TRBJ1-6; D ambiguous. Germline-derived CDR1 and CDR2 are DFQATT and SNEGSKA (reference sequence). V lost 3 bases and J lost 18, with 9 bases in between. This CDR3 comprises 9 residues.

The rearrangement links TRBV3-1 to TRBJ1-5; D is undetermined. The CDR3 has 16 amino acids. With 2 bases removed from V and 2 bases from J, the gap between germline ends came to 13 bases. Germline V gene data show CDR1 as LGHDT and CDR2 as YNNKEL (reference sequence). CDR3 in amino acids: CASSQSVRRGNQPQHF. The CDR3 coding sequence is TGTGCCAGCAGCCAATCTGTTCGCCGCGGCAATCAGCCCCAGCATTTT.

This chain joins TRBV28 and TRBJ2-1; D ambiguous. Trimming cost V 8 bases and J 4 bases, with 6 bases left between them. Germline V gene data show CDR1 as MDHEN and CDR2 as SYDVKM. The CDR3 is 11 residues long. The CDR3 nucleotides read TGTGCCAGCTTCTCGTACAATGAGCAGTTCTTC. Amino acid sequence: CASFSYNEQFF.

V gene TRBV28 combines with J gene TRBJ2-1; 9 bases agree with TRBD2. Per germline, CDR1 MDHEN and CDR2 SYDVKM. V lost 6 bases, J lost 6 bases, and 3 bases stayed unmatched. This CDR3 comprises 13 residues. The DNA of the CDR3 is TGTGCCAGCAGCAGCGGGGGGCGCAATGAGCAGTTCTTC. Protein sequence: CASSSGGRNEQFF.

CDR3 sequence reads: CASSLLDRLYNEQFF. CDR3 coding DNA: TGTGCCAGCAGCTTATTAGACCGTCTGTACAATGAGCAGTTCTTC. V is TRBV7-2 and J is TRBJ2-1, with unresolved D. This CDR3 is built from 15 residues. Trimming took off 2 bases at V and 4 bases at J, with 12 bases between the two ends. Germline loops: CDR1 SGHTA, CDR2 FQGNSA.

This chain links TRBV25-1 with TRBJ2-5; D is ambiguous. This CDR3 spans 11 amino acids. The germline V gene has CDR1 MGHDK and CDR2 SYGVNS. The V end was cut by 6 bases, the J end by 7 bases, with 9 bases between. DNA of the CDR3: TGTGCCAGCAGAGGTTTTGGGACCCAGTACTTC. As protein: CASRGFGTQYF.

The V gene is TRBV20-1, the J gene TRBJ2-1, with D tentatively TRBD2 (6 bases). Germline-derived CDR1 and CDR2 are DFQATT and SNEGSKA (reference sequence). Trimming removed 2 bases at V and 3 bases at J, with 14 bases between. CDR3 length equals 15 residues. In nucleotides, the CDR3 is TGCAGTGCTAGATGGGAGGCCCCCTACTACAATGAGCAGTTCTTC. Amino acid sequence: CSARWEAPYYNEQFF.

V usage is TRBV7-2 and J usage is TRBJ1-2; D unresolved. Germline assignment: CDR1 SGHTA and CDR2 FQGNSA. The CDR3 loop spans 14 amino acids. V was shortened by 5 bases and J by 4 bases, with 14 bases between the two germline ends. The DNA for the CDR3 is TGTGCCAGCAGCCCCCAGATGATCAGCTATGGCTACACCTTC. The encoded protein is CASSPQMISYGYTF.

The rearrangement links TRBV10-3 to TRBJ2-1; D gene uncertain. The CDR3 is 11 residues long. Per the germline V gene, CDR1 is ENHRY and CDR2 is SYGVKD. Trimming took 4 bases from V and 7 from J, leaving 5 bases between them. In DNA form, the CDR3 reads TGTGCCATCAGTGTTGAAAATGAGCAGTTCTTC. Translating gives CAISVENEQFF.